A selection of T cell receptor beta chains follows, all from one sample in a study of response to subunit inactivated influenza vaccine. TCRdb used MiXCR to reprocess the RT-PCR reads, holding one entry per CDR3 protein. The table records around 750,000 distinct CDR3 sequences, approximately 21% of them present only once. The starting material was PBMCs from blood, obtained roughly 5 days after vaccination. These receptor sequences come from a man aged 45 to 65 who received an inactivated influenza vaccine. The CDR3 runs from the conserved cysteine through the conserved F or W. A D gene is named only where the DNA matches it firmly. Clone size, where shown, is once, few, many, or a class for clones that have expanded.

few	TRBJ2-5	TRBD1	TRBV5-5	TGTGCCAGCAGCCGGGACAGCGAAGAAACCCAGTACTTC	CASSRDSEETQYF
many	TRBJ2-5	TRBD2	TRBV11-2	TGTGCCAGCAGCTTGGGACTAGCGGGACATAGCGGGGAGACCCAGTACTTC	CASSLGLAGHSGETQYF
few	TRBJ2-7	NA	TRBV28	TGTGCCAGCAGTTTAGTGGGCACCACCTACGAGCAGTACTTC	CASSLVGTTYEQYF
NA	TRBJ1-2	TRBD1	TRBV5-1	TGCGCCAGCAGCTCGACGGGACAGGGATGGGATGGCTACACCTTC	CASSSTGQGWDGYTF
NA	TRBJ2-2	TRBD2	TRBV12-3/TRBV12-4	TGTGCCAGCAGTTCCCTGCTAGCGGGCCCATACACCGGGGAGCTGTTTTTT	CASSSLLAGPYTGELFF
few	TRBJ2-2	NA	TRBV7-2	TGTGCCAGCAGCTTAGGGCAGTGGACCGGGGAGCTGTTTTTT	CASSLGQWTGELFF
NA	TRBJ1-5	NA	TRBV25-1	TGTGCCAGCAGTCCGGACGGCGGACATCAGCCCCAGCATTTT	CASSPDGGHQPQHF
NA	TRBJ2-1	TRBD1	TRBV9	TGTGCCAGCAGCGTTGGCCCGGACAGGGTCCATGAGCAGTTCTTC	CASSVGPDRVHEQFF
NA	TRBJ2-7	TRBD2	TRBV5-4	TGTGCCAGCAGCTTCGCTACTAGCGGCCTACCCTACGAGCAGTACTTC	CASSFATSGLPYEQYF
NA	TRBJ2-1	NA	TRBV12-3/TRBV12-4	TGTGCCAGTGTAGCTAATTCAAGATACAATGAGCAGTTCTTC	CASVANSRYNEQFF
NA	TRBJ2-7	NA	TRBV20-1	TGCAGTGCTCTAAGTGCAAAGAAGTCCTACGAGCAGTACTTC	CSALSAKKSYEQYF
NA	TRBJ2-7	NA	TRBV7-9	TGTGCCAGCAGCTCCTCGGGGCCCGGCGAGCAGTACTTC	CASSSSGPGEQYF
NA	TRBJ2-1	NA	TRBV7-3	TGTGCCAGCAGCTTAGAGGGTTCAGCGGTCTCCTACAATGAGCAGTTCTTC	CASSLEGSAVSYNEQFF
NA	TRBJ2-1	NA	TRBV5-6	TGTGCCAGCAGCGAAGCTAATTACAATGAGCAGTTCTTC	CASSEANYNEQFF
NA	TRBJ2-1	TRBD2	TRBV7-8	TGTGCCAGCACCACTCCCGGGGGGGTAAATGAGCAGTTCTTC	CASTTPGGVNEQFF
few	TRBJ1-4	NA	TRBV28	TGTGCCAGCAAGCAGGGTGAAAAACTGTTTTTT	CASKQGEKLFF
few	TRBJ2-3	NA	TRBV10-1	TGCGCCGGACGGACGGATCCTAGCACAGATACGCAGTATTTT	CAGRTDPSTDTQYF
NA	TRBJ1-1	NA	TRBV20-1	TGCAGTGCTAGAGACACAGGGAACACTGAAGCTTTCTTT	CSARDTGNTEAFF
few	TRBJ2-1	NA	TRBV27	TGTGCCAGCAGCACCCTCGGGGCGCAGATAATTAACTACAATGAGCAGTTCTTC	CASSTLGAQIINYNEQFF
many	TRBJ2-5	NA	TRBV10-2	TGCGCCACCAACCCCCGTGAGGAGGGAGAGACCCAGTACTTC	CATNPREEGETQYF
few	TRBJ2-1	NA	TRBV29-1	TGCAGCGATGAGCTCTCCTCCTACAATGAGCAGTTCTTC	CSDELSSYNEQFF
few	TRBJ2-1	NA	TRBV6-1	TGTGCCAGCAGTGAAGGGGTCGGTGAGCAGTTCTTC	CASSEGVGEQFF
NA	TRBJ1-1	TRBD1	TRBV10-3	TGTGCCATCAGACCAGACAGGGGCTTGAACACTGAAGCTTTCTTT	CAIRPDRGLNTEAFF
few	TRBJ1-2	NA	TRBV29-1	TGCAGCGTTACCGGACAGACACACTATGGCTACACCTTC	CSVTGQTHYGYTF
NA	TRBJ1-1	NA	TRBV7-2	TGTGCCAGCAAAAACAGGCTGGAGAACACTGAAGCTTTCTTT	CASKNRLENTEAFF
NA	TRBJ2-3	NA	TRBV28	TGTGCCAGCAGTTTAATAAGGTGGGGAGCAGATACGCAGTATTTT	CASSLIRWGADTQYF
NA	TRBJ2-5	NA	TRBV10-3	TGTGCCATCAGTGGAGGGCGTGAGACCCAGTACTTC	CAISGGRETQYF
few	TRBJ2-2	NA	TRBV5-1	TGCGCCAGCAGCTTCGAGCCGGGACGGCCGTCCCACACCGGGGAGCTGTTTTTT	CASSFEPGRPSHTGELFF
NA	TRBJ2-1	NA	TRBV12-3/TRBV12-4	TGTGCCAGCACTGCGGGATACTCCTACAATGAGCAGTTCTTC	CASTAGYSYNEQFF
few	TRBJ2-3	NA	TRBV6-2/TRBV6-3	TGTGCCAGCAGTTACGGTCCTATCACAGATACGCAGTATTTT	CASSYGPITDTQYF
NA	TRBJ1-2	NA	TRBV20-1	TGCAGTGCTAGAGATCCTGGGGGCCGGAATGGCTACACCTTC	CSARDPGGRNGYTF